The source of this T cell receptor beta chain is a study of blood T cell repertoires in COVID-19. Assay: immunoSEQ multiplex PCR; the TCRdb copy retains only in-frame clones and omits some. Of hundreds of thousands of clones listed, roughly 85% were seen once; the top ten hold about an eighth. The germline V gene encodes CDR1 GTSNPN and CDR2 SVGIG (reference sequence). V was cut by 2 bases and J by 0 bases, with 8 bases left in between. The CDR3 consists of 14 residues. The chain has TRBV30 and TRBJ2-1; D uncertain. The sequence was obtained from a woman under 30 who had recovered from COVID-19. The sample taken for sequencing was peripheral blood. The CDR3 here is CAWSSSASYNEQFF. CDR3 in DNA: TGTGCCTGGAGTTCCAGCGCCTCCTACAATGAGCAGTTCTTC.